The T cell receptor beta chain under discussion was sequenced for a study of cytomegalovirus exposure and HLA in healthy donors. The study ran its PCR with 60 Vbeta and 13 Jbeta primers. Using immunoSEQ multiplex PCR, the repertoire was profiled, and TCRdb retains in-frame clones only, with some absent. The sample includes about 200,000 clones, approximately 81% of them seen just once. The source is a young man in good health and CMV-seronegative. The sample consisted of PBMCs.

CDR3 loop: CASSYSRTVGNTEAFF. The CDR3 DNA follows: TGTGCCAGCAGTTACTCAAGGACAGTTGGGAACACTGAAGCTTTCTTT. The chain uses TRBV6-6 and TRBJ1-1; D may be TRBD1 (6 bases). V lost 0 bases and J 1 base, leaving 12 bases between the germline ends. The CDR3 totals 16 residues. CDR1 and CDR2 from the germline V gene are MNHNY and SVGAGI (reference sequence).